Listed here are 32 T cell receptor beta chains from one sample, sequenced in a study of T cell responses to AZD1222 COVID-19 vaccine. Sequencing used immunoSEQ multiplex PCR; TCRdb keeps in-frame clones, though not all of them. The profile shows some 140,000 clones, roughly 90% of them singletons. Source: peripheral blood, taken on day 0 of AZD1222 vaccination. All receptors come from an adult in good health.

The gene calls are TRBV2 and TRBJ1-5; D call uncertain. Deletions cut 5 bases from V and 7 bases from J, with 9 bases between. Germline V gene lookup returns CDR1 SNHLY and CDR2 FYNNEI. This CDR3 is built from 12 residues. CDR3: CASSPGYQPQHF. The DNA for the CDR3 is TGTGCCAGCAGTCCTGGATACCAGCCCCAGCATTTT.

The count of this clone is one. This chain links TRBV27 with TRBJ2-1; 8 bases are shared with TRBD1. CDR1 and CDR2 (germline): MNHEY, SMNVEV (reference sequence). After removal of 4 bases from V and 10 bases from J, the junction contained 18 bases not matched to a gene. The length of the CDR3 is 17 residues. The CDR3: CASSSIAGTGGVGEQFF. CDR3 coding DNA: TGTGCCAGCAGTTCGATCGCCGGGACAGGCGGGGTTGGGGAGCAGTTCTTC.

The CDR3 protein is CASSATGRSGATNEKLFF. The DNA of the CDR3 is TGCGCCAGCAGTGCGACAGGGAGGAGTGGGGCAACTAATGAAAAACTGTTTTTT. The rearrangement uses TRBV5-1 and TRBJ1-4, with 7 bases fitting TRBD1. CDR1 SGHRS and CDR2 YFSETQ come from the germline V gene. The CDR3 covers 18 residues. Losses at the gene ends were 5 bases for V and 0 bases for J; bases not matched to a gene: 13. The complete variable domain, with remaining parts taken from reference TRBV5-1 and TRBJ1-4, reads KAGVTQTPRYLIKTRGQQVTLSCSPISGHRSVSWYQQTPGQGLQFLFEYFSETQRNKGNFPGRFSGRQFSNSRSEMNVSTLELGDSALYLCASSATGRSGATNEKLFFGSGTQLSVL.

The chain carries TRBV5-1 and TRBJ1-3; D might be TRBD1 (5 bases). CDR3 length equals 15 residues. CDR1 and CDR2 from the germline V gene are SGHRS and YFSETQ. Trimming pared 2 bases from V and 4 bases from J, leaving 13 bases between. The CDR3 spells CASSFGARVGNTIYF. CDR3 DNA sequence: TGCGCCAGCAGCTTTGGGGCCAGGGTCGGAAACACCATATATTTT.

This clone has a single count. J is TRBJ2-1 and V is TRBV9; D may be TRBD1 or TRBD2 (5 bases each). The CDR3 covers 16 residues. V shed 0 bases and J shed 6 bases, with 16 bases lying between them. Looked up from germline, CDR1 is SGDLS and CDR2 is YYNGEE. In DNA, the CDR3 is TGTGCCAGCAGCGTAGCTACCCAGGGACCTCGCAATGAGCAGTTCTTC. It specifies CASSVATQGPRNEQFF.

The chain couples TRBV4-3 to TRBJ1-4; D uncertain. The V end was cut by 1 base, the J end by 0 bases, with 24 bases between. Germline CDR1 is LGHNA and CDR2 is YSLEER. CDR3 size: 21 residues. The CDR3 coding sequence is TGCGCCAGCAGCCAAGGTCAGGCGGACGGGAGAATGTTTGCAACTAATGAAAAACTGTTTTTT. This gives the protein CASSQGQADGRMFATNEKLFF.

This clone showed up just once. The chain uses TRBV20-1 and TRBJ1-4; D gene ambiguous. Trimming removed 1 base at V and 10 bases at J, with 4 bases between. This CDR3 is built from 10 residues. Germline lookup yields CDR1 DFQATT and CDR2 SNEGSKA (reference sequence). The CDR3 is CSARGPKLFF. As DNA, the CDR3 is TGCAGTGCTAGAGGTCCAAAACTGTTTTTT.

Here the CDR3 DNA reads TGTGCCTGGAGTGTTAATAGCAATCAGCCCCAGCATTTT. Protein product: CAWSVNSNQPQHF. The V gene is TRBV30, the J gene TRBJ1-5; D not resolved. Germline V gene lookup returns CDR1 GTSNPN and CDR2 SVGIG (reference sequence). V lost 0 bases, J lost 0 bases, and 3 bases lay in between. The CDR3 loop spans 13 amino acids.

The V gene is TRBV12-3 or TRBV12-4, the J gene TRBJ1-6; no definite D call. The CDR3 extends over 13 amino acids. The V end was cut by 3 bases, the J end by 5 bases, with 5 bases between. Written as DNA, the CDR3 is TGTGCCAGCAGTTTTAACGATAATTCACCCCTCCACTTT. Translated, it gives CASSFNDNSPLHF.

The chain combines TRBV18 with TRBJ1-3; a possible D gene is TRBD1 (5 bases). The CDR3 consists of 14 residues. Trimming took off 3 bases at V and 4 bases at J, with 10 bases between the two ends. The germline gives CDR1 KGHSH, CDR2 LQKENI. The CDR3 DNA reads as TGTGCCAGCTCACCGGCGGGGGGAGGAAACACCATATATTTT. Protein product: CASSPAGGGNTIYF.

The V and J genes are TRBV6-5 and TRBJ1-2; D unclear. Germline CDR1 and CDR2: MNHEY and SVGAGI. Trimming removed 5 bases from V and 4 bases from J, with 11 bases in between. There are 13 residues in the CDR3. The DNA of the CDR3 is TGTGCCAGCAGTCCTCAGAGGAGCTATGGCTACACCTTC. This encodes CASSPQRSYGYTF.

This clone was observed once. The chain employs TRBV4-3 and TRBJ1-2, with 8 bases fitting TRBD1. In germline, CDR1 is LGHNA, CDR2 YSLEER. The CDR3 totals 14 residues. V shed 2 bases, J shed 6 bases, and the junction held 5 bases outside the gene matches. The CDR3 DNA follows: TGCGCCAGCAGCCAACAGGGGGCCGGGGATGGCTACACCTTC. It yields the protein CASSQQGAGDGYTF.

The chain joins TRBV5-1 to TRBJ1-2; D unclear. Trimming removed 1 base at V and 2 bases at J, with 9 bases between. Germline V CDR1 and CDR2: SGHRS, YFSETQ. CDR3 length equals 14 residues. CDR3 DNA: TGCGCCAGCAGCTTGACCCGGACGAACTATGGCTACACCTTC. It translates to CASSLTRTNYGYTF.

This chain joins TRBV7-9 and TRBJ1-5; maybe TRBD1 (6 bases). Germline loops: CDR1 SEHNR, CDR2 FQNEAQ (reference sequence). This CDR3 is 16 amino acids long. The ends were cut back, 0 bases at V and 7 bases at J, with 16 bases in the middle. CDR3 nucleotides: TGTGCCAGCAGCTTAGCACAGGGTGGGGGGGAACAGCCCCAGCATTTT. The encoded protein is CASSLAQGGGEQPQHF.

The chain has TRBV5-6 and TRBJ2-7; the D is unclear. V lost 2 bases to trimming and J lost 1 base, with 7 bases between them. Germline V lookup: CDR1 SGHDT, CDR2 YYEEEE. This CDR3 spans 13 amino acids. The CDR3: CASSFRLSYEQYF. CDR3 coding DNA: TGTGCCAGCAGCTTTAGGCTATCCTACGAGCAGTACTTC.

The count of this clone is one. The chain combines TRBV4-3 with TRBJ2-2; D is tentatively TRBD1 or TRBD2 (5 bases each). The CDR3 extends over 13 amino acids. The germline CDR1 and CDR2 sequences are LGHNA and YSLEER. Trimming removed 1 base from V and 6 bases from J, with 6 bases in between. CDR3 nucleotides: TGCGCCAGCAGCCAAGGGGACCCCGGGGAGCTGTTTTTT. Protein sequence: CASSQGDPGELFF.

The genes are TRBV6-6 and TRBJ1-5; D call uncertain. The CDR3 loop spans 14 amino acids. Between the trimmed V and J ends, which lost 6 bases and 3 bases, there was a span of 12 bases. Germline CDR1 is MNHNY and CDR2 is SVGAGI (reference sequence). Written as DNA, the CDR3 is TGTGCCAGCAGCCCAACAGAGTTCAATCAGCCCCAGCATTTT. Amino acid sequence: CASSPTEFNQPQHF.

The chain couples TRBV28 to TRBJ1-5, with D maybe TRBD1 (6 bases). This CDR3 contains 13 residues. Trimming removed 6 bases at V and 5 bases at J, with 11 bases between. The germline gives CDR1 MDHEN, CDR2 SYDVKM. The CDR3 is CASRGQHYQPQHF. CDR3 DNA: TGTGCCAGCAGAGGACAGCACTATCAGCCCCAGCATTTT.

The chain combines TRBV4-1 with TRBJ2-7; D uncertain. CDR3 length equals 15 residues. CDR1 MGHRA and CDR2 YSYEKL come from the germline V gene. The V and J ends lost 0 bases and 3 bases respectively, with 12 bases between them. CDR3 amino acids: CASSQDRVNYYEQYF. CDR3 DNA: TGCGCCAGCAGCCAAGATCGGGTCAATTACTACGAGCAGTACTTC.

This chain links TRBV7-6 with TRBJ2-6, with D uncertain. Between the trimmed V and J ends, which lost 1 base and 2 bases, there was a span of 6 bases. This CDR3 has 15 amino acids. Germline V lookup: CDR1 SGHVS, CDR2 FNYEAQ. The CDR3 protein is CASSLVGTGANVLTF. CDR3 DNA sequence: TGTGCCAGCAGCTTAGTAGGGACTGGGGCCAACGTCCTGACTTTC. Filled out from reference TRBV7-6 and TRBJ2-6, the complete variable domain reads GAGVSQSPRYKVTKRGQDVALRCDPISGHVSLYWYRQALGQGPEFLTYFNYEAQQDKSGLPNDRFSAERPEGSISTLTIQRTEQRDSAMYRCASSLVGTGANVLTFGAGSRLTVL.

The CDR3 here is CASSPQGIGTEAFF. DNA for the CDR3: TGTGCCAGCAGTCCCCAGGGCATTGGCACTGAAGCTTTCTTT. The V gene is TRBV5-4, the J gene TRBJ1-1; a weak D match, TRBD1 (5 bases). The V and J ends lost 5 bases and 4 bases respectively, with 15 bases between them. There are 14 residues in the CDR3. Germline CDR1 is SGHNT and CDR2 is YYREEE (reference sequence).

The chain recombines TRBV7-2 with TRBJ2-7, with 7 bases lining up with TRBD1. Germline V gives CDR1 SGHTA, CDR2 FQGNSA. V gave up 3 bases and J gave up 0 bases; unmatched junction bases: 2. The CDR3 runs 14 residues. The CDR3 nucleotides read TGTGCCAGCAGCTTGGACAGGAGCTCCTACGAGCAGTACTTC. Protein product: CASSLDRSSYEQYF.

V is TRBV11-2 and J is TRBJ2-7; D uncertain. This CDR3 has 12 amino acids. Germline CDR1 reads SGHAT; CDR2 reads FQNNGV. Trimming left V 5 bases short and J 3 bases short, with 8 bases between. This CDR3 is CASSVADYEQYF. The CDR3 bases are TGTGCCAGCAGCGTAGCTGACTACGAGCAGTACTTC.

CDR3 in DNA: TGTGCCAGTAGCTTCGTGGCAGCGGCGGGCGCCGGGGAGCTGTTTTTT. It codes for CASSFVAAAGAGELFF. This chain joins TRBV19 and TRBJ2-2; D is possibly TRBD2 (5 bases). Germline-derived CDR1 and CDR2 are LNHDA and SQIVND (reference sequence). CDR3 length: 16 amino acids. V gave up 6 bases and J gave up 6 bases, with 20 bases separating them.

The chain employs TRBV9 and TRBJ1-2; 9 bases agree with TRBD1. The junction had 14 bases not matched to a gene; V was cut back by 3 bases and J by 5 bases. Germline V gene sequence: CDR1 SGDLS, CDR2 YYNGEE. The CDR3 contains 17 residues. This chain's CDR3 is CASSGIPPGQGPYGYTF. The CDR3 region has the DNA TGTGCCAGCAGCGGTATCCCCCCGGGACAGGGTCCTTATGGCTACACCTTC.

Concerning this clone itself: The sample holds other DNA sequences that translate to the same CDR3. J is TRBJ1-1 and V is TRBV11-3; D remains ambiguous. Germline CDR1 and CDR2: SGHNT and YENEEA. CDR3 length: 13 amino acids. V was trimmed by 0 bases and J by 2 bases, leaving 4 bases between them. The CDR3 DNA follows: TGTGCCAGCAGCTTAGAACCCAACACTGAAGCTTTCTTT. This encodes CASSLEPNTEAFF.

The rearrangement joins TRBV7-7 to TRBJ2-2, with D perhaps matching TRBD2 (5 bases). This CDR3 region has 16 residues. Trimming cost V 5 bases and J 0 bases, with 13 bases left between them. Per germline, CDR1 SSHAT and CDR2 FNYEAQ (reference sequence). This CDR3 is CASSPVGGTNTGELFF. The DNA of the CDR3 is TGTGCCAGCAGCCCGGTCGGAGGTACGAACACCGGGGAGCTGTTTTTT.

V is TRBV5-1 and J is TRBJ2-2; unclear D gene. CDR1 and CDR2 (germline): SGHRS, YFSETQ. V was pared by 6 bases and J by 8 bases, with 5 bases between. This CDR3 contains 10 residues. CDR3 sequence: CASKGGELFF. CDR3 in DNA: TGCGCCAGCAAGGGAGGGGAGCTGTTTTTT.

The chain carries TRBV9 and TRBJ2-1, with 10 bases matching TRBD2. After removal of 0 bases from V and 9 bases from J, the junction contained 6 bases not matched to a gene. Germline assignment: CDR1 SGDLS and CDR2 YYNGEE. The length of the CDR3 is 15 residues. CDR3 in DNA: TGTGCCAGCAGCGTAGCAGCGGGAGGGCCGGGTGAGCAGTTCTTC. It encodes CASSVAAGGPGEQFF. Full variable domain (outside the CDR3, taken from reference TRBV9 and TRBJ2-1): DSGVTQTPKHLITATGQRVTLRCSPRSGDLSVYWYQQSLDQGLQFLIQYYNGEERAKGNILERFSAQQFPDLHSELNLSSLELGDSALYFCASSVAAGGPGEQFFGPGTRLTVL.

The chain has TRBV19 and TRBJ1-5; maybe TRBD1 (5 bases). The V and J ends lost 3 bases and 0 bases respectively, with 9 bases between them. CDR1 LNHDA and CDR2 SQIVND come from the germline V gene (reference sequence). CDR3 size: 15 residues. The CDR3 DNA sequence: TGTGCCAGTAGTATCAGGGATTATAGCAATCAGCCCCAGCATTTT. This sequence encodes CASSIRDYSNQPQHF.

The chain has TRBV23-1 and TRBJ1-4, with D unclear. TRBV23-1 is annotated as an ORF whose role is uncertain. The CDR3 has 12 residues. V lost 6 bases, J lost 12 bases, and 14 bases lay in between. Here the CDR3 DNA reads TGCGCCAGCAGGCCTACTTTTGGTGAACTGTTTTTT. Residues: CASRPTFGELFF.

The chain links TRBV28 to TRBJ2-1; TRBD2 agrees at 7 bases. Trimming removed 6 bases from V and 3 bases from J; junction bases left unmatched: 2. The CDR3 covers 13 residues. CDR1 and CDR2 from the germline V gene are MDHEN and SYDVKM. CDR3 DNA: TGTGCCAGCAGCGGGGGGTACTACAATGAGCAGTTCTTC. Its protein is CASSGGYYNEQFF.